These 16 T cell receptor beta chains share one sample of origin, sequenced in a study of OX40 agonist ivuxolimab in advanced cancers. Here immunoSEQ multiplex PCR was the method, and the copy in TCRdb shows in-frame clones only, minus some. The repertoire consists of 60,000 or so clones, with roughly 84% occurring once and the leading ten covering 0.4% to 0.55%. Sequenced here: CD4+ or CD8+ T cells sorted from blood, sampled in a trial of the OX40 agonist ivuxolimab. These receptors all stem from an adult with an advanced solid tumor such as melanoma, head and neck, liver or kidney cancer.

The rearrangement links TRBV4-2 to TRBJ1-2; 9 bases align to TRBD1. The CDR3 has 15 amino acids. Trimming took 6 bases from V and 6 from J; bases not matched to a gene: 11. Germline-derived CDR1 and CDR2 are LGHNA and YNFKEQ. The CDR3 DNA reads TGTGCCAGCAGACAGGCAGGACAGGGGTGGGATGGCTACACCTTC. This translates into CASRQAGQGWDGYTF.

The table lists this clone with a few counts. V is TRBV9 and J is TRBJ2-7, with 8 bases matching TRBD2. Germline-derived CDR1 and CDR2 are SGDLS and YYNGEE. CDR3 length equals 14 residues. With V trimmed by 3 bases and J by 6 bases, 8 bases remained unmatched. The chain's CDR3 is CASSALGAGGEQYF. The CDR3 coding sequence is TGTGCCAGCAGCGCCCTAGGGGCGGGAGGCGAGCAGTACTTC.

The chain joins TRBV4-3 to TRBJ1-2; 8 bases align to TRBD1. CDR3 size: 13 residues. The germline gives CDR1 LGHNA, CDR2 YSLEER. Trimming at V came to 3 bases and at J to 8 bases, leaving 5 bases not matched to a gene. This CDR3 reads CASSHGQGRGYTF. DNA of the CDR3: TGCGCCAGCAGCCATGGACAGGGAAGAGGCTACACCTTC.

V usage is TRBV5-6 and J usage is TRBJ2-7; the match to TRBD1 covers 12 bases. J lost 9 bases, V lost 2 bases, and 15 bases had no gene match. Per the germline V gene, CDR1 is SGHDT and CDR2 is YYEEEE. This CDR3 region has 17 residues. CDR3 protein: CASSFGKRDRGRSGQYF. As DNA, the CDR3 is TGTGCCAGCAGCTTCGGGAAAAGGGACAGGGGGCGTTCGGGGCAGTACTTC.

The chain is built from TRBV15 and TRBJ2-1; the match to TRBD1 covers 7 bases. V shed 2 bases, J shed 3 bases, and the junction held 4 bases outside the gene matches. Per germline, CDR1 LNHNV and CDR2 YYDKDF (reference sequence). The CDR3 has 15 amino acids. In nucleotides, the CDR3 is TGTGCCACCAGCAGACCGACAGGGAGCTACAATGAGCAGTTCTTC. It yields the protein CATSRPTGSYNEQFF.

The CDR3 nucleotides read TGTGCCAGCAGCTTGCCCAGGGAAGAGACCCAGTACTTC. It is translated as CASSLPREETQYF. The chain recombines TRBV5-4 with TRBJ2-5; a weak D match, TRBD1 (5 bases). Per germline, CDR1 SGHNT and CDR2 YYREEE (reference sequence). The CDR3 extends over 13 amino acids. Trimming pared 1 base from V and 3 bases from J, leaving 7 bases between.

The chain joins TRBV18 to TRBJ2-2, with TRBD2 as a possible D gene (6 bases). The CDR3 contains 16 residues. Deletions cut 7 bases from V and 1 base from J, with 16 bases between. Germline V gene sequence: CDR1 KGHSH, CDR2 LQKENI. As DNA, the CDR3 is TGTGCCAGCTATCCGCGGGACGGAGGGAACACCGGGGAGCTGTTTTTT. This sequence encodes CASYPRDGGNTGELFF.

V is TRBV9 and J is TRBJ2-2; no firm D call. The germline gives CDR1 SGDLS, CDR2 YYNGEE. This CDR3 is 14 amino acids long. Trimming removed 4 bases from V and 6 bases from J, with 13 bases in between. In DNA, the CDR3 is TGTGCCAGCAGCACCCTGTTAGGGTCCGGGGAGCTGTTTTTT. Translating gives CASSTLLGSGELFF. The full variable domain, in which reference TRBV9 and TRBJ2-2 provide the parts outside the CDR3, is DSGVTQTPKHLITATGQRVTLRCSPRSGDLSVYWYQQSLDQGLQFLIQYYNGEERAKGNILERFSAQQFPDLHSELNLSSLELGDSALYFCASSTLLGSGELFFGEGSRLTVL.

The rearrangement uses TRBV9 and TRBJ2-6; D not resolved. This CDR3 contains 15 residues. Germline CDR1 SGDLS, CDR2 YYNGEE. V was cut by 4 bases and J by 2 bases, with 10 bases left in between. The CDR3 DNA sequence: TGTGCCAGCAGCCCCGATTGGACTGGGGCCAACGTCCTGACTTTC. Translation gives CASSPDWTGANVLTF.

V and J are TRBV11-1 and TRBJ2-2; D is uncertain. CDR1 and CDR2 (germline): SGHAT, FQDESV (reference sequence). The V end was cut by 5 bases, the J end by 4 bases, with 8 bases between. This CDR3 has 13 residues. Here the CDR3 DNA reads TGTGCCAGCAGCCCATCAGTCACCGGGGAGCTGTTTTTT. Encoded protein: CASSPSVTGELFF.

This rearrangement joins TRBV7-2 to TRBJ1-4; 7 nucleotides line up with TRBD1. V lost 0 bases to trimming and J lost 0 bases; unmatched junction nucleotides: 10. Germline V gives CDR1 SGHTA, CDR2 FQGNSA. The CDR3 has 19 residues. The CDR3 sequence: CASSLARAGGRSTNEKLFF. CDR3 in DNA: TGTGCCAGCAGCTTAGCGCGGGCAGGGGGTCGCTCAACTAATGAAAAACTGTTTTTT. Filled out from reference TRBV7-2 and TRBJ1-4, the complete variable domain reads GAGVSQSPSNKVTEKGKDVELRCDPISGHTALYWYRQSLGQGLEFLIYFQGNSAPDKSGLPSDRFSAERTGGSVSTLTIQRTQQEDSAVYLCASSLARAGGRSTNEKLFFGSGTQLSVL.

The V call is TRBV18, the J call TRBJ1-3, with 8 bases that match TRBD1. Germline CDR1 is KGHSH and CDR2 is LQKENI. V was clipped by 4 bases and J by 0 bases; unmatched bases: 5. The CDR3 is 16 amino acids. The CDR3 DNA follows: TGTGCCAGCTCACTCGGGACAGGAATCTCTGGAAACACCATATATTTT. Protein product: CASSLGTGISGNTIYF.

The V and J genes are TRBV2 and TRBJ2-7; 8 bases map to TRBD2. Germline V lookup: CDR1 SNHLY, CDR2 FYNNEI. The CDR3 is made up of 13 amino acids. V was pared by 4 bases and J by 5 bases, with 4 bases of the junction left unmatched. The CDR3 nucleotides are TGTGCCAGCAGTGGTCGGCGGGAGGACGAGCAGTACTTC. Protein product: CASSGRREDEQYF.

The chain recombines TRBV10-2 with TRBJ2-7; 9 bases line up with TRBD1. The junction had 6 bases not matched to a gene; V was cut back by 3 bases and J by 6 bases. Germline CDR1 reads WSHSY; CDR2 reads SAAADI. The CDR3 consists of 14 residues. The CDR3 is CASSDPNRGREQYF. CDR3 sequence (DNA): TGCGCCAGCAGTGATCCAAACAGGGGGCGCGAGCAGTACTTC.

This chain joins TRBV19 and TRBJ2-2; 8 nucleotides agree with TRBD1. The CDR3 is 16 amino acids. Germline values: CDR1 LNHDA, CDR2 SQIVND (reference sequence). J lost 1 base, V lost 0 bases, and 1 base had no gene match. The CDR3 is CASSIDGTGNTGELFF. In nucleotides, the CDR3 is TGTGCCAGTAGTATAGATGGGACAGGGAACACCGGGGAGCTGTTTTTT.

Written as DNA, the CDR3 is TGTGCCAGCAGCCCCTGGACAGCCTTCGCAGATACGCAGTATTTT. It codes for CASSPWTAFADTQYF. The chain uses TRBV7-9 and TRBJ2-3; possible D gene TRBD1, 6 bases. CDR3 size: 15 residues. The ends were cut back, 5 bases at V and 4 bases at J, with 16 bases in the middle. The germline CDR1 and CDR2 sequences are SEHNR and FQNEAQ (reference sequence).